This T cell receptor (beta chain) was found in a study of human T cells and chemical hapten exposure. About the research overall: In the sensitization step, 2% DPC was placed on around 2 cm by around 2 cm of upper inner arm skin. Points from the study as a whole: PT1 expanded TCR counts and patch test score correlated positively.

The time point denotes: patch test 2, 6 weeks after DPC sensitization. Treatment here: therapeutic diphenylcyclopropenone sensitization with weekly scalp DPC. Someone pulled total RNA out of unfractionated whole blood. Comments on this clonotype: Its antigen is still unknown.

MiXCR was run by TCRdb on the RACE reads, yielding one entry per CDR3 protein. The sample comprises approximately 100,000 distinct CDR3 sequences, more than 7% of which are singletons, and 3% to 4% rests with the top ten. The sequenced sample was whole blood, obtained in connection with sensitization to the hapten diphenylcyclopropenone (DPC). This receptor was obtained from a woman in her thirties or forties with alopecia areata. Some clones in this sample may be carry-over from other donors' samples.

CDR3 in amino acids: CASSQRDYPYNEQFF. The CDR3 region has the DNA TGCGCCAGCAGCCAAAGGGACTATCCCTACAATGAGCAGTTCTTC. The rearrangement joins TRBV4-1 to TRBJ2-1, with 7 bases identical to TRBD2. Germline-derived CDR1 and CDR2 are MGHRA and YSYEKL. Trimming at V came to 2 bases and at J to 2 bases, leaving 3 bases not matched to a gene. CDR3 length: 15 residues.